One and the same sample provided the 22 T cell receptor beta chains below, sequenced in a study of shared clonotypes between healthy human individuals. Sequenced by immunoSEQ multiplex PCR; TCRdb stores in-frame clones only, minus some. This sample has 550,000 to 600,000 clones, with around three quarters found just once. The sequencing input was PBMCs. Receptor source: a woman between 40 and 55 years old in good health. Some clones in this sample may be carry-over from other donors' samples.

The gene calls are TRBV7-2 and TRBJ2-3, with 8 positions matching TRBD2. Germline CDR1 SGHTA, CDR2 FQGNSA. V trimming: 1 base; J trimming: 4 bases; junction bases outside the gene matches: 1. The CDR3 contains 14 residues. CDR3 DNA sequence: TGTGCCAGCAGCTTAGGGACTAGCCCAGATACGCAGTATTTT. Amino acid sequence: CASSLGTSPDTQYF.

In its sample, this clone was seen a few times. The chain joins TRBV6-1 to TRBJ2-1, with D possibly TRBD2 on 6 matching bases. This CDR3 is built from 16 residues. Trimming shortened V by 0 bases and J by 3 bases, and 12 bases separated the two germline ends. Germline CDR1 and CDR2: MNHNS and SASEGT. The CDR3 DNA follows: TGTGCCAGCAGTGAAGCAGACGGGAGCGTCTACAATGAGCAGTTCTTC. It is translated as CASSEADGSVYNEQFF.

This sequence joins TRBV11-2 and TRBJ1-2, with D hard to call. Germline V CDR1 and CDR2: SGHAT, FQNNGV. The CDR3 contains 12 residues. The ends were cut back, 1 base at V and 5 bases at J, with 5 bases in the middle. CDR3 loop: CASSLGPYGYTF. The CDR3, as DNA: TGTGCCAGCAGCTTAGGACCTTATGGCTACACCTTC. The full variable domain, with the rest looked up from reference TRBV11-2 and TRBJ1-2, is EAGVAQSPRYKIIEKRQSVAFWCNPISGHATLYWYQQILGQGPKLLIQFQNNGVVDDSQLPKDRFSAERLKGVDSTLKIQPAKLEDSAVYLCASSLGPYGYTFGSGTRLTVV.

The chain combines TRBV2 with TRBJ2-3; D is tentatively TRBD1 or TRBD2 (6 bases each). V was trimmed by 3 bases and J by 3 bases, leaving 13 bases between them. The CDR3 is 15 amino acids. In germline, CDR1 is SNHLY, CDR2 FYNNEI. The CDR3 spells CASSDPGALTDTQYF. For the CDR3, the DNA is TGTGCCAGCAGTGATCCGGGGGCGCTTACAGATACGCAGTATTTT.

The chain carries TRBV19 and TRBJ2-1; no clear D gene. Looked up from germline, CDR1 is LNHDA and CDR2 is SQIVND (reference sequence). The CDR3 covers 15 residues. V lost 1 base, J lost 4 bases, and 11 bases lay in between. CDR3 loop: CASSIGVGLYNEQFF. The CDR3 nucleotides read TGTGCCAGTAGTATAGGGGTGGGTCTTTACAATGAGCAGTTCTTC.

The chain recombines TRBV7-9 with TRBJ2-2; 8 nucleotides line up with TRBD1. Unmatched junction bases numbered 3, after V lost 3 bases and J lost 6 bases. This CDR3 is built from 14 residues. CDR1 is SEHNR, CDR2 FQNEAQ, per germline (reference sequence). In DNA, the CDR3 is TGTGCCAGCAGCTTGGACAGGGTGTCCGGGGAGCTGTTTTTT. Its protein is CASSLDRVSGELFF.

V and J are TRBV7-2 and TRBJ2-1, with 15 bases fitting TRBD2. J was trimmed by 6 bases and V by 5 bases; bases with no gene match: 8. The CDR3 loop spans 17 amino acids. Germline-derived CDR1 and CDR2 are SGHTA and FQGNSA. The CDR3 protein is CASSIQGLAGGANEQFF. CDR3 coding DNA: TGTGCCAGCAGCATCCAGGGACTAGCGGGAGGTGCCAATGAGCAGTTCTTC.

This chain joins TRBV4-1 and TRBJ2-7, with TRBD1 matching 7 bases. CDR1 is MGHRA and CDR2 is YSYEKL in the germline V gene. The CDR3 runs 14 residues. After removal of 1 base from V and 7 bases from J, the junction contained 7 bases not matched to a gene. The DNA of the CDR3 is TGCGCCAGCAGCCAAGGAGCAGCCAGGGGGGAGCAGTACTTC. This gives the protein CASSQGAARGEQYF.

Remarks on this clone: Just one base apart from a much larger clone, this may be a read error. This rearrangement joins TRBV5-6 to TRBJ1-3; 9 positions agree with TRBD1. The V and J ends lost 3 bases and 3 bases, in that order; junction bases with no gene match: 4. Germline V gives CDR1 SGHDT, CDR2 YYEEEE. The CDR3 spans 15 residues. CDR3 coding DNA: TGTGCCAGCAGCTCGGACAGGGGATATGGAAACACCATATATTTT. It specifies CASSSDRGYGNTIYF.

The V and J genes are TRBV7-3 and TRBJ2-3, with 7 positions matching TRBD1. The CDR3 spans 14 residues. V was pared by 8 bases and J by 3 bases, with 8 bases of the junction left unmatched. Germline CDR1 and CDR2: SGHTA and FQGTGA. The CDR3 sequence is CASSDRVGTDTQYF. The CDR3 DNA reads TGTGCCAGCTCCGACAGGGTCGGGACAGATACGCAGTATTTT.

Concerning this clone: The sample contains more than one DNA sequence encoding this CDR3. This chain links TRBV6-5 with TRBJ1-1; D ambiguous. The V and J ends lost 7 bases and 5 bases respectively, with 8 bases between them. The CDR3 spans 11 residues. CDR1 and CDR2 from the germline V gene are MNHEY and SVGAGI. The DNA of the CDR3 is TGTGCCAGCATTACAGAGACTGAAGCTTTCTTT. This sequence encodes CASITETEAFF.

The gene calls are TRBV7-9 and TRBJ2-4, with D perhaps TRBD1 or TRBD2 (5 bases each). This CDR3 comprises 14 residues. Between the trimmed V and J ends, which lost 4 bases and 8 bases, there was a span of 15 bases. CDR1 is SEHNR and CDR2 is FQNEAQ in the germline V gene (reference sequence). The DNA for the CDR3 is TGTGCCAGCAGCTCAGGGACGGTCGGGGACATTCAGTACTTC. Translated: CASSSGTVGDIQYF.

The rearrangement uses TRBV6-1 and TRBJ2-7, with D perhaps given as TRBD1 or TRBD2 (5 bases each). Germline CDR1 and CDR2: MNHNS and SASEGT. There are 14 residues in the CDR3. V lost 0 bases and J lost 5, with 11 bases in between. The CDR3 here is CASSEARGVHEQYF. For the CDR3, the DNA is TGTGCCAGCAGTGAAGCGAGGGGTGTCCACGAGCAGTACTTC.

The genes are TRBV7-3 and TRBJ2-5, with 11 bases identical to TRBD1. The J segment lost 4 bases and the V segment lost 1 base, leaving 2 bases of the junction unmatched. The V gene's germline CDR1 is SGHTA and CDR2 FQGTGA. The CDR3 loop spans 15 amino acids. The CDR3 nucleotides are TGTGCCAGCAGCTTAATAGGGACAGGGGGAGAGACCCAGTACTTC. This codes for CASSLIGTGGETQYF.

This clone was picked up a small number of times. The chain recombines TRBV18 with TRBJ1-1; weak D call: TRBD1 (6 bases). This CDR3 has 13 amino acids. The germline V gene has CDR1 KGHSH and CDR2 LQKENI. V lost 6 bases to trimming and J lost 1 base, with 9 bases between them. CDR3 residues: CASSLQGNTEAFF. For the CDR3, the DNA is TGTGCCAGCTCTCTACAGGGGAACACTGAAGCTTTCTTT.

This clone was picked up one time. Given a far larger clone just one base away, this is likely a sequencing read error. Distinct nucleotide sequences in the sample also encode this CDR3. The chain joins TRBV29-1 to TRBJ1-1, with no clear D. V lost 4 bases to trimming and J lost 8 bases, with 11 bases between them. The CDR3 loop spans 11 amino acids. Looked up from germline, CDR1 is SQVTM and CDR2 is ANQGSEA. Here the CDR3 reads CSVARGTEAFF. The CDR3 DNA reads TGCAGCGTTGCCCGAGGCACCGAAGCTTTCTTT.

The rearrangement uses TRBV29-1 and TRBJ2-3; TRBD1 agrees at 7 bases. The CDR3 length is 14 residues. V dropped 4 bases and J dropped 6; count of bases not matched to a gene: 10. CDR1 and CDR2 from the germline V gene are SQVTM and ANQGSEA. CDR3 nucleotides: TGCAGCGTTGCTCCCGGGACAGCATCCGATACGCAGTATTTT. As protein: CSVAPGTASDTQYF.

The chain couples TRBV7-9 to TRBJ2-7; D perhaps matches TRBD1 (5 bases). This CDR3 spans 13 amino acids. Trimming pared 3 bases from V and 3 bases from J, leaving 9 bases between. Per the germline V gene, CDR1 is SEHNR and CDR2 is FQNEAQ (reference sequence). Here the CDR3 reads CASSFDTGYEQYF. The CDR3, as DNA: TGTGCCAGCAGCTTCGACACAGGCTACGAGCAGTACTTC.

This chain links TRBV28 with TRBJ1-2, with 9 bases that match TRBD1. V shed 11 bases, J shed 6 bases, and the junction held 7 bases outside the gene matches. Germline assignment: CDR1 MDHEN and CDR2 SYDVKM. The CDR3 runs to 12 residues. CDR3 coding DNA: TGTGCCGTGGGGGACAGGGAAGATGGCTACACCTTC. It encodes CAVGDREDGYTF.

In its sample, this clone was seen once. This rearrangement joins TRBV5-1 to TRBJ2-2, with D possibly being TRBD1 or TRBD2 (5 bases each). Per germline, CDR1 SGHRS and CDR2 YFSETQ. This CDR3 has 14 amino acids. V lost 1 base and J 7 bases, leaving 11 bases between the germline ends. In DNA form, the CDR3 reads TGCGCCAGCAGCTTGTATGGGGGTAGCGGGGAGCTGTTTTTT. Its translation is CASSLYGGSGELFF. Drawing the rest from reference TRBV5-1 and TRBJ2-2, the complete variable domain is KAGVTQTPRYLIKTRGQQVTLSCSPISGHRSVSWYQQTPGQGLQFLFEYFSETQRNKGNFPGRFSGRQFSNSRSEMNVSTLELGDSALYLCASSLYGGSGELFFGEGSRLTVL.

This rearrangement joins TRBV19 to TRBJ1-5; 10 nucleotides agree with TRBD1. This CDR3 spans 18 amino acids. Unmatched junction bases numbered 14, after V lost 4 bases and J lost 5 bases. Germline V lookup: CDR1 LNHDA, CDR2 SQIVND (reference sequence). The CDR3 reads CASSTVPGQGSGDQPQHF. CDR3 nucleotide sequence: TGTGCCAGTAGTACCGTCCCGGGACAGGGGAGCGGGGATCAGCCCCAGCATTTT.

This sequence joins TRBV10-3 and TRBJ2-2; D is ambiguous. The germline V and J ends were trimmed by 6 bases and 1 base, with 9 bases remaining between them. The CDR3 loop spans 14 amino acids. Per the germline V gene, CDR1 is ENHRY and CDR2 is SYGVKD. The CDR3 spells CAISSTENTGELFF. The CDR3 DNA reads TGTGCCATCAGCTCAACTGAGAACACCGGGGAGCTGTTTTTT.